These 27 T cell receptor beta chains share one sample of origin, sequenced in a study of blood T cell repertoires in COVID-19. Only in-frame clones appear in the TCRdb table, and some are missing; sequencing was by immunoSEQ multiplex PCR. The data hold 200,000 to 250,000 clones, with 81% observed a single time. Material for sequencing was PBMCs or T cells enriched from blood (not recorded which). The receptors come from a woman aged 50 to 60 with acute COVID-19.

The V call is TRBV7-9, the J call TRBJ1-6, with TRBD1 identical over 8 bases. After removal of 5 bases from V and 7 bases from J, the junction contained 7 bases not matched to a gene. Germline CDR1 SEHNR, CDR2 FQNEAQ (reference sequence). The CDR3 consists of 15 residues. The CDR3 coding sequence is TGTGCCAGCAGCCCTGGACAGGGTTGGAATTCACCCCTCCACTTT. This translates into CASSPGQGWNSPLHF.

The chain has TRBV15 and TRBJ2-5, with D unclear. Looked up from germline, CDR1 is LNHNV and CDR2 is YYDKDF (reference sequence). CDR3 length: 14 residues. Trimming took off 0 bases at V and 5 bases at J, with 10 bases between the two ends. CDR3 residues: CATSRELVTETQYF. DNA for the CDR3: TGTGCCACCAGCAGAGAACTGGTTACGGAGACCCAGTACTTC.

The rearrangement joins TRBV5-4 to TRBJ2-7, with TRBD2 as a possible D gene (5 bases). The CDR3 length is 14 residues. V lost 4 bases, J lost 3 bases, and 14 bases lay in between. Germline V CDR1 and CDR2: SGHNT, YYREEE (reference sequence). The CDR3 loop is CASSVIPRDYEQYF. CDR3 DNA: TGTGCCAGCAGCGTCATCCCCCGGGACTACGAGCAGTACTTC.

V and J are TRBV18 and TRBJ2-1; 9 bases are shared with TRBD2. V shed 2 bases and J 10 bases; nucleotides not matched to a gene: 3. This CDR3 contains 13 residues. CDR1 and CDR2 (germline): KGHSH, LQKENI. CDR3 nucleotides: TGTGCCAGCTCACCAGTTCTAGCGGGGGAGCAGTTCTTC. Amino acid sequence: CASSPVLAGEQFF.

Points on this clone: Mismatch with germline at one junction end may stem from a read error. The V gene is TRBV6-1, the J gene TRBJ2-7, with D possibly being TRBD2 (6 bases). Germline V gene sequence: CDR1 MNHNS, CDR2 SASEGT. The CDR3 covers 18 residues. CDR3 residues: CASREAGGLGLGRSEQYF. The CDR3 bases are TGTGCCAGCAGAGAAGCGGGTGGCTTGGGTCTGGGCCGATCCGAGCAGTACTTC.

This clone appeared once. V and J are TRBV6-5 and TRBJ2-3; weak D call: TRBD2 (6 bases). Germline V gene sequence: CDR1 MNHEY, CDR2 SVGAGI. This CDR3 region has 14 residues. V shed 2 bases and J shed 5 bases, with 11 bases lying between them. The CDR3 loop reads CASSYGWGGDTQYF. As DNA, the CDR3 is TGTGCCAGCAGTTACGGGTGGGGAGGAGATACGCAGTATTTT.

The CDR3, as DNA: TGTGCCAGCAGCTATCGACAGGGGCTGAACACTGAAGCTTTCTTT. It encodes CASSYRQGLNTEAFF. V gene TRBV7-2 combines with J gene TRBJ1-1; the match to TRBD1 covers 8 bases. The J segment lost 0 bases and the V segment lost 4 bases, leaving 4 bases of the junction unmatched. The length of the CDR3 is 15 residues. From germline, CDR1 is SGHTA and CDR2 FQGNSA.

The chain joins TRBV10-3 to TRBJ2-3; 10 bases line up with TRBD2. Trimming removed 7 bases from V and 5 bases from J; junction bases left unmatched: 6. Germline CDR1 ENHRY, CDR2 SYGVKD. This CDR3 has 14 amino acids. Here the CDR3 reads CAIKAGGPQDTQYF. The CDR3 DNA follows: TGTGCCATCAAAGCGGGGGGGCCACAAGATACGCAGTATTTT.

The CDR3 region is CASSQGQGVETQYF. In DNA, the CDR3 is TGTGCCAGCAGCCAAGGACAGGGGGTAGAGACCCAGTACTTC. The chain has TRBV3-1 (or the pseudogene TRBV3-2) and TRBJ2-5, with 9 nucleotides matching TRBD1. The V gene end was trimmed by 1 base and the J gene end by 4 bases; junction bases not matched to a gene: 1. The germline CDR1 and CDR2 sequences are LGHDT and YNNKEL (reference sequence). CDR3 length: 14 residues.

The V and J genes are TRBV2 and TRBJ2-3; D is possibly TRBD2 (6 bases). Germline V gives CDR1 SNHLY, CDR2 FYNNEI. Deletions cut 9 bases from V and 2 bases from J, with 15 bases between. This CDR3 is built from 14 residues. CDR3 protein: CASNWGGSTDTQYF. For the CDR3, the DNA is TGTGCCAGTAATTGGGGAGGCTCCACAGATACGCAGTATTTT.

V is TRBV2 and J is TRBJ2-1; D possibly corresponds to TRBD2 (7 bases). This CDR3 spans 15 amino acids. V shed 10 bases and J shed 2 bases, with 18 bases lying between them. Germline CDR1 SNHLY, CDR2 FYNNEI. CDR3 residues: CANQREGGAYNEQFF. CDR3 nucleotide sequence: TGTGCCAACCAGAGGGAGGGGGGAGCCTACAATGAGCAGTTCTTC.

The chain links TRBV9 to TRBJ1-3, with D unresolved. This CDR3 region has 17 residues. V lost 4 bases to trimming and J lost 1 base, with 18 bases between them. CDR1 and CDR2 from the germline V gene are SGDLS and YYNGEE. The DNA of the CDR3 is TGTGCCAGCAGCCCCGATTCCGGGTCCCTTTCTGGAAACACCATATATTTT. This translates into CASSPDSGSLSGNTIYF.

This sequence joins TRBV2 and TRBJ2-2, with 9 bases aligning to TRBD1. The junction had 8 bases not matched to a gene; V was cut back by 7 bases and J by 5 bases. Germline V CDR1 and CDR2: SNHLY, FYNNEI. The length of the CDR3 is 15 residues. CDR3 DNA: TGTGCCAGCAAGCCGGGACAGGGTGGTACCGGGGAGCTGTTTTTT. Protein sequence: CASKPGQGGTGELFF.

This clone was observed a handful of times. J is TRBJ2-7 and V is TRBV18; D may be TRBD1 (6 bases). The CDR3 length is 15 residues. The V gene's germline CDR1 is KGHSH and CDR2 LQKENI. V lost 6 bases, J lost 3 bases, and 18 bases lay in between. CDR3 protein: CASSHQTGPIYEQYF. The CDR3 DNA is TGTGCCAGCTCCCACCAGACAGGACCGATCTACGAGCAGTACTTC.

The rearrangement joins TRBV9 to TRBJ2-7, with TRBD2 matching 8 bases. J gave up 5 bases and V 0 bases, and 10 bases lay outside the gene matches. CDR1 and CDR2 (germline): SGDLS, YYNGEE. The CDR3 loop spans 16 amino acids. The CDR3, as DNA: TGTGCCAGCAGCGTAGACGTAACGGGAGGGCCCCACGAGCAGTACTTC. Its protein is CASSVDVTGGPHEQYF.

As regards this clone: At one boundary the junction diverges from the germline segment, which might be a read error. The chain employs TRBV3-1 (or the pseudogene TRBV3-2) and TRBJ2-1; a possible D gene is TRBD2 (6 bases). The CDR3 runs 15 residues. CDR1 LGHDT and CDR2 YNNKEL come from the germline V gene (reference sequence). The CDR3 bases are TGTGCCAGCAGCCAAGACGCTGGGCTAGTGGATTGCGGGGTCTTC. This translates into CASSQDAGLVDCGVF.

The CDR3 nucleotides are TGTGCCAGCAGCTTAGCCGGACTAACCAGGCCCTCTGGAAACACCATATATTTT. It specifies CASSLAGLTRPSGNTIYF. The chain carries TRBV7-2 and TRBJ1-3; D gene ambiguous. CDR1 and CDR2 from the germline V gene are SGHTA and FQGNSA. This CDR3 is built from 18 residues. V was pared by 0 bases and J by 0 bases, with 15 bases between. The variable domain in full, completed from reference TRBV7-2 and TRBJ1-3, reads GAGVSQSPSNKVTEKGKDVELRCDPISGHTALYWYRQSLGQGLEFLIYFQGNSAPDKSGLPSDRFSAERTGGSVSTLTIQRTQQEDSAVYLCASSLAGLTRPSGNTIYFGEGSWLTVV.

The gene calls are TRBV20-1 and TRBJ1-1, with 8 bases fitting TRBD1. CDR1 is DFQATT and CDR2 is SNEGSKA in the germline V gene (reference sequence). This CDR3 region has 16 residues. J gave up 0 bases and V 3 bases, and 9 bases lay outside the gene matches. The CDR3 bases are TGCAGTGCTAGTCCACAGGGGGTAGTCATGAACACTGAAGCTTTCTTT. It specifies CSASPQGVVMNTEAFF.

On this clone: Other DNA variants within this sample encode the same CDR3. The J gene is TRBJ1-1, the V gene TRBV11-2; TRBD1 aligns across 8 bases. V was pared by 5 bases and J by 2 bases, with 1 base of the junction left unmatched. Germline lookup yields CDR1 SGHAT and CDR2 FQNNGV. The CDR3 is made up of 13 amino acids. In DNA, the CDR3 is TGTGCCAGCAGCCCAGGGGGCAACACTGAAGCTTTCTTT. It specifies CASSPGGNTEAFF.

The chain recombines TRBV7-9 with TRBJ2-7; 7 nucleotides agree with TRBD1. This CDR3 has 14 residues. The germline V gene encodes CDR1 SEHNR and CDR2 FQNEAQ (reference sequence). Trimming cost V 0 bases and J 6 bases; bases outside gene matches: 5. The CDR3 protein is CASSLATGHPEQYF. The CDR3 region has the DNA TGTGCCAGCAGCTTAGCGACAGGGCATCCCGAGCAGTACTTC.

The chain links TRBV19 to TRBJ1-5; D not resolved. In germline, CDR1 is LNHDA, CDR2 SQIVND (reference sequence). Trimming stripped 6 bases from V and 4 bases from J, with 7 bases between. The CDR3 is 12 residues long. CDR3 loop: CASRPQNQPQHF. CDR3 DNA sequence: TGTGCCAGTAGACCCCAGAATCAGCCCCAGCATTTT.

V and J are TRBV5-5 and TRBJ1-6, with 9 bases fitting TRBD1. V shed 4 bases, J shed 10 bases, and the junction held 12 bases outside the gene matches. The V gene's germline CDR1 is SGHKS and CDR2 YYEKEE (reference sequence). The CDR3 consists of 16 residues. The CDR3, as DNA: TGTGCCAGCAGCCGGGGGTCGACAGGGGGAAGCTCACCCCTCCACTTT. Its translation: CASSRGSTGGSSPLHF. The whole variable domain, remainder taken from reference TRBV5-5 and TRBJ1-6, is DAGVTQSPTHLIKTRGQQVTLRCSPISGHKSVSWYQQVLGQGPQFIFQYYEKEERGRGNFPDRFSARQFPNYSSELNVNALLLGDSALYLCASSRGSTGGSSPLHFGNGTRLTVT.

This chain connects TRBV29-1 to TRBJ1-1; TRBD1 is a possible D gene (5 bases). The germline gives CDR1 SQVTM, CDR2 ANQGSEA. Trimming cost V 4 bases and J 0 bases, with 9 bases left between them. This CDR3 has 13 residues. In nucleotides, the CDR3 is TGCAGCGTTGGCGTACAGGTGAACACTGAAGCTTTCTTT. It is translated as CSVGVQVNTEAFF. The full variable domain, with the rest looked up from reference TRBV29-1 and TRBJ1-1, is SAVISQKPSRDICQRGTSLTIQCQVDSQVTMMFWYRQQPGQSLTLIATANQGSEATYESGFVIDKFPISRPNLTFSTLTVSNMSPEDSSIYLCSVGVQVNTEAFFGQGTRLTVV.

This chain links TRBV7-2 with TRBJ2-3; 8 nucleotides match TRBD2. CDR3 size: 14 residues. V dropped 3 bases and J dropped 6; count of bases not matched to a gene: 5. Germline CDR1 SGHTA, CDR2 FQGNSA. Here the CDR3 DNA reads TGTGCCAGCAGCTTGAGCGGGGGCCGGGATACGCAGTATTTT. This encodes CASSLSGGRDTQYF.

The chain couples TRBV5-1 to TRBJ2-5; 10 nucleotides match TRBD2. Germline CDR1 and CDR2: SGHRS and YFSETQ. V gave up 0 bases and J gave up 7 bases; unmatched junction bases: 12. The CDR3 extends over 17 amino acids. The CDR3: CASSLEASGGAGGTQYF. As DNA, the CDR3 is TGCGCCAGCAGCTTGGAGGCTAGCGGGGGCGCCGGGGGGACCCAGTACTTC. Complete variable domain (other parts from reference TRBV5-1 and TRBJ2-5): KAGVTQTPRYLIKTRGQQVTLSCSPISGHRSVSWYQQTPGQGLQFLFEYFSETQRNKGNFPGRFSGRQFSNSRSEMNVSTLELGDSALYLCASSLEASGGAGGTQYFGPGTRLLVL.

The genes are TRBV5-5 and TRBJ2-7; 8 nucleotides agree with TRBD2. The germline CDR1 and CDR2 sequences are SGHKS and YYEKEE (reference sequence). The ends lost 5 bases at V and 7 bases at J; junction bases unmatched: 14. There are 15 residues in the CDR3. The DNA for the CDR3 is TGTGCCAGCAGTCCCGGGGGGGCCAGGTATGTGGAGCAGTACTTC. It is translated as CASSPGGARYVEQYF. Variable domain in full (rest from reference TRBV5-5 and TRBJ2-7): DAGVTQSPTHLIKTRGQQVTLRCSPISGHKSVSWYQQVLGQGPQFIFQYYEKEERGRGNFPDRFSARQFPNYSSELNVNALLLGDSALYLCASSPGGARYVEQYFGPGTRLTVT.

The chain is built from TRBV28 and TRBJ1-2; maybe TRBD1 (6 bases). Germline V gene sequence: CDR1 MDHEN, CDR2 SYDVKM. V lost 4 bases to trimming and J lost 4 bases, with 19 bases between them. CDR3 length equals 16 residues. CDR3 bases: TGTGCCAGCAGTTCCCCATCGACAGGTGATGGCTATGGCTACACCTTC. Protein product: CASSSPSTGDGYGYTF.